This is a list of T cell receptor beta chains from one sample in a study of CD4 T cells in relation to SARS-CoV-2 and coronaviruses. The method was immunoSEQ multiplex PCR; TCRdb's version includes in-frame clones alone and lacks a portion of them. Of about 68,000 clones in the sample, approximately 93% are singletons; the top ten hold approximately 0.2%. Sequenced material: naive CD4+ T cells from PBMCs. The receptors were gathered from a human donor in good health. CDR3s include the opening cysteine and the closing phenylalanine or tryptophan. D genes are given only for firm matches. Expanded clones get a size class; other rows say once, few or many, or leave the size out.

TGTGCCAGCATTTCGGACAGGGGCTACGAGCAGTACTTC	CASISDRGYEQYF	-	-	TRBJ2-7	13	TRBV21-1
TGTGCCAGCTCACCACTCCCGGACAGGGGGAGTGATGAGCAGTTCTTC	CASSPLPDRGSDEQFF	TRBD1	-	TRBJ2-1	16	TRBV18
TGTGCCAGCAGCGTAATGCCGGGGCCCCCTGATAAGCAGTACTTC	CASSVMPGPPDKQYF	-	-	TRBJ2-7	15	TRBV9
TGTGCCAGCAGGGACAGGGAGGACACTGAAGCTTTCTTT	CASRDREDTEAFF	TRBD1	-	TRBJ1-1	13	TRBV27
TGTGCCTGGAGTGTAAAGCGGGGGGACTCCGAGCAGTACTTC	CAWSVKRGDSEQYF	TRBD2	-	TRBJ2-7	14	TRBV30
TGCGCCAGCAGGGCCCCCGGGACAGGGGGTTCTGGAAACACCATATATTTT	CASRAPGTGGSGNTIYF	TRBD1	-	TRBJ1-3	17	TRBV5-1
TGCGCCAGCAGCCAAGGGGACAGTTACACTGAAGCTTTCTTT	CASSQGDSYTEAFF	TRBD1	-	TRBJ1-1	14	TRBV4-3
TGTGCCACCAGCAGCCGACCGGGCAGGGCCTTCATCCGGACGTACGAGCAGTACTTC	CATSSRPGRAFIRTYEQYF	-	-	TRBJ2-7	19	TRBV15
TGCGCCAGCAGCCGCGGGACAGCGAGACAAGAGACCCAGTACTTC	CASSRGTARQETQYF	-	-	TRBJ2-5	15	TRBV5-1
TGTGCCAGCAGTTTACGACAAAGCGGAAACATTCAGTACTTC	CASSLRQSGNIQYF	-	-	TRBJ2-4	14	TRBV28
TGCGCCAGCAGCCCTAATGCGTATAAGATAAGCGGGAAACTGTACGAGCAGTACTTC	CASSPNAYKISGKLYEQYF	TRBD2	-	TRBJ2-7	19	TRBV4-1
TGCAGTGCTAGTGCGAGGGGCTACGAGCAGTACTTC	CSASARGYEQYF	-	-	TRBJ2-7	12	TRBV20-1
TGTGCCAGCAGCGCCACCCGCCGGGCGTACGAGCAGTACTTC	CASSATRRAYEQYF	-	-	TRBJ2-7	14	TRBV9
TGTGCCACCAGTGATTTGGGGTTCTCTACGGGGGAGCAGTACTTC	CATSDLGFSTGEQYF	-	-	TRBJ2-7	15	TRBV24-1
TGCAGTGCTAGTATGGGGTCACCCCTCCACTTT	CSASMGSPLHF	-	-	TRBJ1-6	11	TRBV20-1
TGTGCCAGCAGTTTATACGGGTCATCCTTCTACGAGCAGTACTTC	CASSLYGSSFYEQYF	-	-	TRBJ2-7	15	TRBV28
TGTGCCAGCACGGACTCCGGGACAGGGAACACTGAAGCTTTCTTT	CASTDSGTGNTEAFF	TRBD1	once	TRBJ1-1	15	TRBV28
TGTGCCTGGAGTGTAAGCCACAGGGCCAACAATGAGCAGTTCTTC	CAWSVSHRANNEQFF	-	few	TRBJ2-1	15	TRBV30
TGTGCCTGGCACCGAACAGGGGCGAAGACAGATACGCAGTATTTT	CAWHRTGAKTDTQYF	TRBD1	-	TRBJ2-3	15	TRBV30
TGCGCCAGCAGCCAAGCCCTGACTAGTTTCACCGGGGAGCTGTTTTTT	CASSQALTSFTGELFF	-	-	TRBJ2-2	16	TRBV4-3
TGTGCCAGCAGTGACGACAGGGAGGCTGAGCAGTTCTTC	CASSDDREAEQFF	-	-	TRBJ2-1	13	TRBV2
TGTGCCAGCAGCCAATTTGTGACGACCGGGGAGCTGTTTTTT	CASSQFVTTGELFF	-	-	TRBJ2-2	14	TRBV14
TGTGCCAGTAGTATGTCTAGCGGGAGGACCACACCCTCCTACAATGAGCAGTTCTTC	CASSMSSGRTTPSYNEQFF	TRBD2	once	TRBJ2-1	19	TRBV19
TGTGCCAGCAGCCAACAGGGCTCTTCCTACGAGCAGTACTTC	CASSQQGSSYEQYF	-	-	TRBJ2-7	14	TRBV3-1/TRBV3-2
TGTGCCAGCAGCCTGAGGACTATCCAAGAGACCCAGTACTTC	CASSLRTIQETQYF	-	-	TRBJ2-5	14	TRBV5-4
TGTGCCAGCAGTTACCCGTCAAGATCGAACACCGGGGAGCTGTTTTTT	CASSYPSRSNTGELFF	-	-	TRBJ2-2	16	TRBV6-6
TGTGCCAGCAGCTTAATTGGCCCCTACGAGCAGTACTTC	CASSLIGPYEQYF	-	-	TRBJ2-7	13	TRBV7-2
TGTGCCAGCTTACCAGCGGGAGTTGGCCACGAGCAGTACTTC	CASLPAGVGHEQYF	TRBD2	-	TRBJ2-7	14	TRBV6-6
TGTGCCAGCAGCGTACAGGGGGACGGCGAAAAACTGTTTTTT	CASSVQGDGEKLFF	TRBD1	-	TRBJ1-4	14	TRBV9
TGTGCCAGCAGCAAGAGTGCGGGGGGGCCCGCAGATACGCAGTATTTT	CASSKSAGGPADTQYF	TRBD2	-	TRBJ2-3	16	TRBV9